Below, 13 T cell receptor beta chains from the same sample are listed, as sequenced in a study of cytomegalovirus exposure and HLA in healthy donors. Only in-frame clones appear in the TCRdb table, and some are missing; sequencing was by immunoSEQ multiplex PCR. The sample carries about 360,000 clones, around 86% recorded once. The material sequenced was PBMCs. These receptors all come from a woman between 18 and 29 years old in good health and CMV-seronegative.

The gene calls are TRBV27 and TRBJ2-4; D unresolved. Looked up from germline, CDR1 is MNHEY and CDR2 is SMNVEV (reference sequence). The CDR3 has 13 amino acids. V was pared by 2 bases and J by 4 bases, with 6 bases between. The CDR3 is CASSLDGKNIQYF. Written as DNA, the CDR3 is TGTGCCAGCAGTTTAGACGGGAAAAACATTCAGTACTTC.

J is TRBJ2-5 and V is TRBV7-9; 8 bases agree with TRBD1. Germline CDR1 SEHNR, CDR2 FQNEAQ (reference sequence). The J segment lost 6 bases and the V segment lost 3 bases, leaving 6 bases of the junction unmatched. The CDR3 has 14 residues. CDR3 in DNA: TGTGCCAGCAGCTTCACAGGGGGTTCGAAGACCCAGTACTTC. Amino acids: CASSFTGGSKTQYF. Full variable domain (rest looked up from reference TRBV7-9 and TRBJ2-5): DTGVSQNPRHKITKRGQNVTFRCDPISEHNRLYWYRQTLGQGPEFLTYFQNEAQLEKSRLLSDRFSAERPKGSFSTLEIQRTEQGDSAMYLCASSFTGGSKTQYFGPGTRLLVL.

Worth noting for this clone: Other DNA sequences from this sample encode an identical CDR3 as well. This chain uses TRBV27 with TRBJ2-2; 8 nucleotides match TRBD1. The ends lost 2 bases at V and 5 bases at J; junction bases unmatched: 4. The CDR3 has 15 residues. From germline, CDR1 is MNHEY and CDR2 SMNVEV (reference sequence). The CDR3 region has the DNA TGTGCCAGCAGTTTAAGACAGGGGAGGACCGGGGAGCTGTTTTTT. Translating it yields CASSLRQGRTGELFF.

This sequence joins TRBV7-2 and TRBJ2-1, with 11 positions matching TRBD2. The V gene end was trimmed by 5 bases and the J gene end by 7 bases; junction bases not matched to a gene: 7. Germline CDR1 is SGHTA and CDR2 is FQGNSA. The CDR3 runs to 15 residues. Here the CDR3 reads CASSLTSGSGNEQFF. The CDR3 DNA is TGTGCCAGCAGCCTAACTAGCGGGAGTGGTAATGAGCAGTTCTTC.

This chain connects TRBV7-8 to TRBJ2-7; D is unresolved. CDR3 length: 15 residues. Trimming removed 7 bases from V and 0 bases from J, with 16 bases in between. Looked up from germline, CDR1 is SGHVS and CDR2 is FQNEAQ. CDR3 sequence: CASTRRGPSSYEQYF. The CDR3 nucleotides read TGTGCCAGCACACGCCGCGGCCCTAGCTCCTACGAGCAGTACTTC.

CDR3 DNA: TGTGCCAGCAGCCCCCTAAGAGCAGATACGCAGTATTTT. Its translation: CASSPLRADTQYF. The chain joins TRBV6-5 to TRBJ2-3; D not resolved. The CDR3 is made up of 13 amino acids. Trimming removed 6 bases from V and 4 bases from J, with 11 bases in between. CDR1 and CDR2 (germline): MNHEY, SVGAGI.

Written as DNA, the CDR3 is TGTGCCAGCGGCGCGGTCACCAAATCCTACGAGCAGTACTTC. Translation gives CASGAVTKSYEQYF. V gene TRBV28 combines with J gene TRBJ2-7; unclear D gene. The ends were cut back, 8 bases at V and 1 base at J, with 15 bases in the middle. This CDR3 has 14 amino acids. Germline CDR1 is MDHEN and CDR2 is SYDVKM.

The chain has TRBV28 and TRBJ1-1, with TRBD1 matching 8 bases. CDR3 size: 14 residues. After removal of 7 bases from V and 6 bases from J, the junction contained 10 bases not matched to a gene. CDR1 is MDHEN, CDR2 SYDVKM, per germline. CDR3 coding DNA: TGTGCCAGCAAGGGCCCAGGGGGCGTTGCTGAAGCTTTCTTT. Its translation: CASKGPGGVAEAFF.

This clone showed up just a few times. CDR3 coding DNA: TGCGCCAGCAGCTTGGATTCAGGGATCGGCGAGCAGTACTTC. Translating it yields CASSLDSGIGEQYF. The chain is built from TRBV5-1 and TRBJ2-7; D perhaps matches TRBD1 (5 bases). V was clipped by 0 bases and J by 6 bases, with 13 bases between them. Germline V gives CDR1 SGHRS, CDR2 YFSETQ. The CDR3 is made up of 14 amino acids.

The chain employs TRBV6-5 and TRBJ2-2, with 8 bases aligning to TRBD2. This CDR3 is 16 amino acids long. Germline V gene sequence: CDR1 MNHEY, CDR2 SVGAGI. The V segment lost 4 bases and the J segment 4 bases; nucleotides outside the gene matches: 8. CDR3 in DNA: TGTGCCAGCAGTTCCTCCGGGACTAGTGCCACCGGGGAGCTGTTTTTT. It is translated as CASSSSGTSATGELFF.

The CDR3 spells CASSPPAGVGETQYF. The CDR3 DNA follows: TGTGCCAGCAGCCCCCCTGCGGGGGTGGGGGAGACCCAGTACTTC. V usage is TRBV6-1 and J usage is TRBJ2-5; TRBD2 matches 7 bases. The CDR3 loop spans 15 amino acids. The germline gives CDR1 MNHNS, CDR2 SASEGT. V shed 6 bases and J 5 bases; nucleotides not matched to a gene: 12.

The chain uses TRBV9 and TRBJ2-3; D ambiguous. This CDR3 has 16 amino acids. Germline V lookup: CDR1 SGDLS, CDR2 YYNGEE. Trimming cost V 2 bases and J 2 bases, with 15 bases left between them. The CDR3 is CASSVTEALYTDTQYF. The CDR3 coding sequence is TGTGCCAGCAGCGTGACTGAAGCCTTATACACAGATACGCAGTATTTT.

This chain joins TRBV4-1 and TRBJ2-1; 11 positions match TRBD2. The V segment lost 2 bases and the J segment 9 bases; nucleotides outside the gene matches: 6. The germline gives CDR1 MGHRA, CDR2 YSYEKL. The CDR3 is 15 residues long. CDR3 sequence (DNA): TGCGCCAGCAGCCAAAATAGCGGGAGGGCCTCTGAGCAGTTCTTC. Residues: CASSQNSGRASEQFF.